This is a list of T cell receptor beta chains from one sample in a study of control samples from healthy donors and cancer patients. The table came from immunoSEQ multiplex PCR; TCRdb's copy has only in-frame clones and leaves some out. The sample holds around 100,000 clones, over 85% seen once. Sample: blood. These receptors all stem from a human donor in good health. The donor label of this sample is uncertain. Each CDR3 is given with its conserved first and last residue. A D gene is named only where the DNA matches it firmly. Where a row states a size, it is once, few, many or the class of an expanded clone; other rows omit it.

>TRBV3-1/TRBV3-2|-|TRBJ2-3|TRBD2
TGTGCCAGCAGCCAAGTATCGGTAGCGGGCAGCACAGATACGCAGTATTTT
CASSQVSVAGSTDTQYF
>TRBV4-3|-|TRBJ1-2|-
TGCGCCAGCAGCCCCCTCGAGGGAGGGAGCGGCTACACCTTC
CASSPLEGGSGYTF
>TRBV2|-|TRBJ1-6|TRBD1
TGTGCCAGCAGTGAACAGGGGGTCGTCTCACCCCTCCACTTT
CASSEQGVVSPLHF
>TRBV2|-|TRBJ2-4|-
TGTGCCAGCAGCCGGAACTCACTCGTAGCCAAAAACATTCAGTACTTC
CASSRNSLVAKNIQYF
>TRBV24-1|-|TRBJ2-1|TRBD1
TGTGCCACCAGTGAGAGGGGACAGGGATACTACAATGAGCAGTTCTTC
CATSERGQGYYNEQFF
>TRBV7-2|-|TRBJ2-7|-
TGTGCCAGCAGCTTAGCTGCAGGGTCCTACGAGCAGTACTTC
CASSLAAGSYEQYF
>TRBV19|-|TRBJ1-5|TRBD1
TGTGCCAGTAGTCCGGGACAGGGACGCAATCAGCCCCAGCATTTT
CASSPGQGRNQPQHF
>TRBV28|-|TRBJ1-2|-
TGTGCCAGCAGTTCCCCCCCCCGCTACACCTTC
CASSSPPRYTF
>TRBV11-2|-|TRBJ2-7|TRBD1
TGTGCCAGCAGCTTGGGGACAGGGGATCGGGAGCAGTACTTC
CASSLGTGDREQYF
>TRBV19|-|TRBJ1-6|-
TGTGCCAGTAGTACAAAAGCAGGGATTTCCCATAATTCACCCCTCCACTTT
CASSTKAGISHNSPLHF
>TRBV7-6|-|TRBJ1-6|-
TGTGCCAGCAGCCTGTCCGGGAGGGGTTCACCCCTCCACTTT
CASSLSGRGSPLHF
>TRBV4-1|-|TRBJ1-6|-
TGCGCCAGCAGCCAAGGTCAAAGGAATAATTCACCCCTCCACTTT
CASSQGQRNNSPLHF
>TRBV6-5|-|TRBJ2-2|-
TGTGCCAGCATCGGGAACACCGGGGAGCTGTTTTTT
CASIGNTGELFF
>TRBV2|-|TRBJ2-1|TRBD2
TGTGCCAGCAGCGACCTACTAGCGGGGGGGTACAATGAGCAGTTCTTC
CASSDLLAGGYNEQFF
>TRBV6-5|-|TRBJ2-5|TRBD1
TGTGCCAGCAGCGCAGGGGGAGAGACCCAGTACTTC
CASSAGGETQYF
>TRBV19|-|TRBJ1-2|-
TGTGCCAGTAGTCCGGGAGTCTATGGCTACACCTTC
CASSPGVYGYTF
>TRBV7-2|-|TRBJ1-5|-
TGTGCCAGCAGCTTATATCCAGGCGGGAATAGCAATCAGCCCCAGCATTTT
CASSLYPGGNSNQPQHF
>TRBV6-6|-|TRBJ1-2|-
TGTGCCAGCAGTTCTCCGGGGAGAGATGGCTACACCTTC
CASSSPGRDGYTF
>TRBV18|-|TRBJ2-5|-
TGTGCCAGCTCACGCGTTCCCACCCAAGAGACCCAGTACTTC
CASSRVPTQETQYF
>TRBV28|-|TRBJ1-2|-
TGTGCCAGCAGTTTACCTTCTTCAGGGAGGTGGTCGGGCTATGGCTACACCTTC
CASSLPSSGRWSGYGYTF
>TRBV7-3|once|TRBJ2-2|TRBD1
TGTGCCAGCAGTCCCACCGGGACAGTCACCGGGGAGCTGTTTTTT
CASSPTGTVTGELFF
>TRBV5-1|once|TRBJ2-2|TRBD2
TGCGCCAGCAGCTTGGGGGGACTAGCGGGGAGCACCGGGGAGCTGTTTTTT
CASSLGGLAGSTGELFF
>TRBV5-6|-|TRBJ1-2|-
TGTGCCAGCAGCGCCAAGGGACAAGGGTTTTGGGGCTACACCTTC
CASSAKGQGFWGYTF
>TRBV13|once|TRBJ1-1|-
TGTGCCAGCAGCTTAGGAATCTCTGAAGCTTTCTTT
CASSLGISEAFF
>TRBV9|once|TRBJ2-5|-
TGTGCCAGCAGCGAGGGGACACCTGAGAAGACCCAGTACTTC
CASSEGTPEKTQYF
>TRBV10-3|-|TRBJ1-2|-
TGTGCCACTGGGGGGTCCTATGGCTACACCTTC
CATGGSYGYTF
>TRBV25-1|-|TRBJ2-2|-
TGTGCCAGCGCCGACTTCTCGGCGAACACCGGGGAGCTGTTTTTT
CASADFSANTGELFF
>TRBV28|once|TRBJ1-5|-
TGTGCCAGCCACGCGGGCAATCAGCCCCAGCATTTT
CASHAGNQPQHF
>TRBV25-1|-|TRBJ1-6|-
TGTGCCAGCAGTGCAGGGGCCTATAATTCACCCCTCCACTTT
CASSAGAYNSPLHF
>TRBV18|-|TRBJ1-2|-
TGTGCCAGCTCACCACCGTCAGGATCCAGAGATGGCTACACCTTC
CASSPPSGSRDGYTF
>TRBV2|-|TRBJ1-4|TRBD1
TGTGCCAGCAGTGTAGGACAGGGAGTAAAACTGTTTTTT
CASSVGQGVKLFF
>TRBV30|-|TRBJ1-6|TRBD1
TGTGCCTGGAAAACAGGGGAAGGATCCTATAATTCACCCCTCCACTTT
CAWKTGEGSYNSPLHF
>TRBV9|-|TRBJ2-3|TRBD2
TGTGCCAGCAGCGAGAGGGCTTCGGCGGGGCGGGGGGATACGCAGTATTTT
CASSERASAGRGDTQYF
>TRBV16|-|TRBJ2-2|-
TGTGCCAGCAGCGATGGACTGACCACCGGGGAGCTGTTTTTT
CASSDGLTTGELFF
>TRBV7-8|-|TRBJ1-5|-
TGTGCCAGCAGCTTATTCCATGATCAGCCCCAGCATTTT
CASSLFHDQPQHF
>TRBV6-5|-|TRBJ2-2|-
TGTGCCAGCAGACCGGCAGGGGAGACCGGGGAGCTGTTTTTT
CASRPAGETGELFF
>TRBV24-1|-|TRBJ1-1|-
TGTGCCACCAGTGCCGGGGTGCGCACTGAAGCTTTCTTT
CATSAGVRTEAFF
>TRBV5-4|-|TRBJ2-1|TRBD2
TGTGCCAGCAGCTCCTTAGCGGGGGGGATAAGTAATGAGCAGTTCTTC
CASSSLAGGISNEQFF
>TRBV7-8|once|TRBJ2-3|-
TGTGCCAGCGGCAGCCCCGGGACAAGGATGAGGCAGTATTTT
CASGSPGTRMRQYF
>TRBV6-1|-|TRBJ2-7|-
TGTGCCAGCAGTGAAGGGTGGGGGAATAGACGATCCTACGAGCAGTACTTC
CASSEGWGNRRSYEQYF
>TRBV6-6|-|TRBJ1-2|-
TGTGCCAGCAGCCCACAAGTGTGGGACTATGGCTACACCTTC
CASSPQVWDYGYTF
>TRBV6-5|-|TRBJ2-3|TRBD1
TGTGCCAGCAGAAACAGGGGCCCCACAGATACGCAGTATTTT
CASRNRGPTDTQYF
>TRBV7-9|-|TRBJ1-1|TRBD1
TGTGCCAGCAGCTTCACCGACAGGGGAGCCTCCAGGGGGACTGAAGCTTTCTTT
CASSFTDRGASRGTEAFF
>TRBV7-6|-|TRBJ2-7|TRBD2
TGTGCCAGCAGCTTAGCGCGGGGGGGGTACGAGCAGTACTTC
CASSLARGGYEQYF
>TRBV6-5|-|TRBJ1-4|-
TGTGCCAGCAGTAACCCCCAGGGTGGGAAACTGTTTTTT
CASSNPQGGKLFF
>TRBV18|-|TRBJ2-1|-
TGTGCCAGCTCACCACAGACTAACAATGAGCAGTTCTTC
CASSPQTNNEQFF
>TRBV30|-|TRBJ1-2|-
TGTGCCTGGAGTGTAACGGGGACCCCCGGCTATGGCTACACCTTC
CAWSVTGTPGYGYTF
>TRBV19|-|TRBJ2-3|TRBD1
TGTGTCCGTCGGGACAGGAGCACAGATACGCAGTATTTT
CVRRDRSTDTQYF
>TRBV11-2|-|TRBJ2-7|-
TGTGCCAGCAGCTTAGGTGGGACCCCCTACGAGCAGTACTTC
CASSLGGTPYEQYF
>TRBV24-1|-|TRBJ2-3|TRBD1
TGTGCCACCAGTGCACCGACAGGGGGAGCAGATACGCAGTATTTT
CATSAPTGGADTQYF
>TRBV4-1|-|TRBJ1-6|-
TGCGCCAGCAGCCATCTACGAATAAGCAGGTCGAATTCACCCCTCCACTTT
CASSHLRISRSNSPLHF
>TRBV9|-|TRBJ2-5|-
TGTGCCAGCAGCGTAGGTCCGGGCGGTTGGCAAGAGACCCAGTACTTC
CASSVGPGGWQETQYF
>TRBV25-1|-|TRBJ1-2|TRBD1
TGTGCCAGCAGTGAATATAATCCGGGACAGGGGACCTATGGCTACACCTTC
CASSEYNPGQGTYGYTF
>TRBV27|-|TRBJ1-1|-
TGTGCCAGCAGGGACCTATCGACGGAAGCTTTCTTT
CASRDLSTEAFF
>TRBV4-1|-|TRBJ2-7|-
TGCGCCAGCAGCCAAGAAGGAGAACAGGGAATCTACGAGCAGTACTTC
CASSQEGEQGIYEQYF
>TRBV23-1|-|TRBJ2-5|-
TGCGCCAGCAGTCATCAGGGGGGACGGGGGGGAATACAAGAGACCCAGTACTTC
CASSHQGGRGGIQETQYF
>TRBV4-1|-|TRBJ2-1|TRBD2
TGCGCCAGCAGCCAGCTAGCGGGGGGGTCCAATGAGCAGTTCTTC
CASSQLAGGSNEQFF
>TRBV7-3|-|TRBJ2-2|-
TGTGCCAGCAGCTTATTACAGGGCGGGAACACCGGGGAGCTGTTTTTT
CASSLLQGGNTGELFF